The 17 T cell receptor beta chains below all came from one sample that was sequenced in a study of read filtering for tumor transcriptome and immune sequencing (dated by TCRdb to 2020 to 2021). These reads were obtained on an Illumina HiSeq 4000. The Immunoverse kit was used to build TCR libraries from 400 ng RNA, with molecular barcoded adaptors covering alpha/delta and beta/gamma chains. TCRdb trimmed the raw reads at Q25, called clones with MiXCR and kept productive beta chains. Rows are unified per CDR3 protein, each entry keeping the most common DNA and genes. The sample table contains around 20,000 distinct CDR3 sequences; only one count was recorded for 22% of them. The ten top clones hold 20% to 30% of the sample. Source material: a population of CD138-negative cells sorted from bone marrow. The cell subset or site tag for this specimen amounts to: bone marrow mononuclear cells depleted of CD138+ plasma/myeloma cells by negative magnetic selection. All receptors derive from a donor at least 40 years old with multiple myeloma.

About this clonotype: This CDR3 is missing its conserved last phenylalanine or tryptophan, likely due to a read error. V is TRBV2 and J is TRBJ2-7; D gene unclear. The CDR3 is 15 amino acids. V shed 6 bases and J shed 4 bases, with 19 bases lying between them. The germline gives CDR1 SNHLY, CDR2 FYNNEI. The CDR3 is CASRPLNLVAYEQYL. CDR3 bases: TGTGCCAGCAGGCCATTGAATCTAGTGGCTTACGAGCAGTACCTC.

This clonotype was recorded at least ten times. The chain joins TRBV10-3 to TRBJ1-3; D is ambiguous. The V end was cut by 5 bases, the J end by 2 bases, with 13 bases between. The CDR3 spans 15 residues. Germline V CDR1 and CDR2: ENHRY, SYGVKD. CDR3 sequence: CAISFDGFPGNTIYF. The CDR3 region has the DNA TGTGCCATCAGTTTCGACGGATTCCCTGGAAACACCATATATTTT.

In its sample, this clonotype ranks as medium-sized (0.01 to 0.1%). The V call is TRBV20-1, the J call TRBJ2-1; D perhaps matches TRBD2 (5 bases). Trimming removed 5 bases at V and 9 bases at J, with 14 bases between. The CDR3 has 12 amino acids. Per the germline V gene, CDR1 is DFQATT and CDR2 is SNEGSKA (reference sequence). As DNA, the CDR3 is TGCAGTGCTGTCGGAGGACCAAGTGAGCAGTTCTTC. Protein sequence: CSAVGGPSEQFF.

Many counts were recorded for this clonotype. The CDR3, as DNA: TGTGCCACCAGCAGAGAAACGATGGTCGGTTTAAACATTCAGTACTTC. Amino acids: CATSRETMVGLNIQYF. The rearrangement joins TRBV15 to TRBJ2-4; D unclear. V lost 0 bases, J lost 6 bases, and 15 bases lay in between. The CDR3 totals 16 residues. Germline V gene lookup returns CDR1 LNHNV and CDR2 YYDKDF (reference sequence).

The chain recombines TRBV3-1 with TRBJ2-5; D is ambiguous. Germline loops: CDR1 LGHDT, CDR2 YNNKEL (reference sequence). The V end was cut by 3 bases, the J end by 5 bases, with 13 bases between. The CDR3 has 14 amino acids. CDR3 bases: TGTGCCAGCAGCCAGGGGTTAGGGTCGGAGACCCAGTACTTC. Translation gives CASSQGLGSETQYF.

This clonotype is medium-sized by share. This sequence joins TRBV29-1 and TRBJ1-2; D may be TRBD1 (5 bases). This CDR3 has 16 residues. Germline CDR1 SQVTM, CDR2 ANQGSEA. V shed 3 bases and J shed 2 bases, with 19 bases lying between them. CDR3 sequence reads: CSVEAGTELKNYGYTF. CDR3 coding DNA: TGCAGCGTTGAGGCCGGGACGGAGCTGAAAAACTATGGCTACACCTTC.

This clonotype has ten or more counts. The chain couples TRBV10-2 to TRBJ2-3, with 10 bases fitting TRBD2. Germline V gene lookup returns CDR1 WSHSY and CDR2 SAAADI. V lost 7 bases, J lost 1 base, and 11 bases stayed unmatched. The CDR3 has 17 residues. CDR3 amino acids: CASTPGLAMRGTDTQYF. The CDR3, as DNA: TGCGCCAGCACCCCGGGACTAGCGATGAGGGGCACAGATACGCAGTATTTT.

This clonotype was seen many times. The chain carries TRBV3-1 and TRBJ1-5; D call uncertain. CDR1 is LGHDT, CDR2 YNNKEL, per germline (reference sequence). The CDR3 has 15 amino acids. V lost 0 bases, J lost 4 bases, and 10 bases lay in between. The DNA of the CDR3 is TGTGCCAGCAGCCAAGATTCAACAGTAAATCAGCCCCAGCATTTT. Its protein product is CASSQDSTVNQPQHF.

The genes are TRBV7-8 and TRBJ1-5; D is ambiguous. V dropped 1 base and J dropped 9 bases, with 10 bases sitting between them. Per germline, CDR1 SGHVS and CDR2 FQNEAQ. CDR3 length: 13 residues. The CDR3 sequence: CASSLVGLPPQHF. CDR3 coding DNA: TGTGCCAGCAGCTTAGTCGGCTTGCCGCCCCAGCATTTT.

This clonotype came up many times. This sequence joins TRBV29-1 and TRBJ1-1, with D unclear. Trimming took off 7 bases at V and 0 bases at J, with 3 bases between the two ends. Germline V gene lookup returns CDR1 SQVTM and CDR2 ANQGSEA. The CDR3 is made up of 10 amino acids. The DNA for the CDR3 is TGCAGCGCCATGAACACTGAAGCTTTCTTT. It is translated as CSAMNTEAFF. Variable domain in full (rest from reference TRBV29-1 and TRBJ1-1): SAVISQKPSRDICQRGTSLTIQCQVDSQVTMMFWYRQQPGQSLTLIATANQGSEATYESGFVIDKFPISRPNLTFSTLTVSNMSPEDSSIYLCSAMNTEAFFGQGTRLTVV.

Many counts were recorded for this clonotype. The chain recombines TRBV12-3 or TRBV12-4 with TRBJ2-7; a weak D match, TRBD1 (6 bases). V was trimmed by 6 bases and J by 5 bases, leaving 14 bases between them. The CDR3 has 13 amino acids. The CDR3 here is CASSLTGQHEQYF. In DNA form, the CDR3 reads TGTGCCAGCAGCTTAACAGGGCAACACGAGCAGTACTTC.

The chain joins TRBV5-5 to TRBJ1-5; tentative D call: TRBD1 (5 bases). The CDR3 has 15 amino acids. Per germline, CDR1 SGHKS and CDR2 YYEKEE (reference sequence). The V gene lost 4 bases and the J gene lost 7 bases, with 18 bases spanning the gap. The CDR3 DNA follows: TGTGCCAGCAGCCCGCGTCCGGACACCACGCAGCCCCAGCATTTT. Protein sequence: CASSPRPDTTQPQHF.

The table lists this clonotype with a few counts. This chain uses TRBV30 with TRBJ2-3, with no clear D. The CDR3 sequence is 12 residues long. Trimming removed 5 bases at V and 4 bases at J, with 10 bases between. CDR1 is GTSNPN and CDR2 is SVGIG in the germline V gene (reference sequence). The CDR3 region is CAWETRADTQYF. The CDR3 DNA reads as TGTGCCTGGGAGACTCGGGCAGATACGCAGTATTTT.

Only a few counts were recorded for this clonotype. The V gene is TRBV20-1, the J gene TRBJ2-5; TRBD2 agrees at 7 bases. The V segment lost 0 bases and the J segment 1 base; nucleotides outside the gene matches: 11. The CDR3 runs to 17 residues. Germline loops: CDR1 DFQATT, CDR2 SNEGSKA (reference sequence). CDR3 residues: CSARDAGVAGFQETQYF. DNA of the CDR3: TGCAGTGCTAGAGATGCCGGGGTAGCGGGTTTCCAAGAGACCCAGTACTTC.

The rearrangement joins TRBV5-1 to TRBJ2-5; TRBD2 matches 10 bases. The V gene's germline CDR1 is SGHRS and CDR2 YFSETQ. The CDR3 contains 17 residues. The V segment lost 0 bases and the J segment 2 bases; nucleotides outside the gene matches: 7. As DNA, the CDR3 is TGCGCCAGCAGCTTGGGGCTAGCGGGAGTGGGGCAAGAGACCCAGTACTTC. Its translation is CASSLGLAGVGQETQYF.

This clonotype was found many times. This chain joins TRBV28 and TRBJ2-1, with 8 nucleotides matching TRBD2. V was clipped by 5 bases and J by 1 base; unmatched bases: 10. Germline values: CDR1 MDHEN, CDR2 SYDVKM. The length of the CDR3 is 17 residues. CDR3 sequence reads: CASSPQTSGISYNEQFF. CDR3 in DNA: TGTGCCAGCAGTCCCCAAACTAGCGGCATATCCTACAATGAGCAGTTCTTC.

In DNA, the CDR3 is TGTGCCAGCAGCCCCCTAACCCTAGGGAATGAGCAGTTCTTC. It translates to CASSPLTLGNEQFF. The chain joins TRBV5-6 to TRBJ2-1; D gene unclear. This CDR3 is built from 14 residues. V lost 4 bases to trimming and J lost 7 bases, with 15 bases between them. The germline CDR1 and CDR2 sequences are SGHDT and YYEEEE.